The 30 T cell receptor beta chains given below trace back to one sample, sequenced in a study of blood T cell repertoires in COVID-19. Some clones are missing from TCRdb's copy, which holds only in-frame ones; the method was immunoSEQ multiplex PCR. The sample includes 52,000 or so clones, more than 75% of them seen just once. Sequencing used peripheral blood. The receptors originated from a human donor in a cohort sampled during active COVID-19.

The J gene is TRBJ2-1, the V gene TRBV19, with TRBD2 identical over 7 bases. The CDR3 runs 15 residues. Germline assignment: CDR1 LNHDA and CDR2 SQIVND (reference sequence). With 3 bases clipped from V and 7 bases from J, the junction kept 9 bases outside the gene matches. The CDR3 DNA reads as TGTGCCAGTAGTATTGTTGGACTAGTTGATAATGAGCAGTTCTTC. It encodes CASSIVGLVDNEQFF.

This chain links TRBV2 with TRBJ1-3; the D gene is possibly TRBD1 (6 bases). This CDR3 is built from 15 residues. Per germline, CDR1 SNHLY and CDR2 FYNNEI. Trimming pared 8 bases from V and 2 bases from J, leaving 16 bases between. Written as DNA, the CDR3 is TGTGCCAGCTCCAAGATACAGGGTACTGGAAACACCATATATTTT. Protein sequence: CASSKIQGTGNTIYF.

V and J are TRBV21-1 and TRBJ2-2; the D call of TRBD1 is as the table states it, not checked on the DNA. TRBV21-1 is termed a pseudogene. This CDR3 comprises 22 residues. The CDR3 spells CASSETTPMDRGPKLNTGELFF. Written as DNA, the CDR3 is TGTGCCAGCAGCGAGACCACACCCATGGACAGGGGACCGAAACTGAACACCGGGGAGCTGTTTTTT.

The CDR3: CASTPQTGAGYEQYF. The CDR3 coding sequence is TGTGCCAGCACCCCCCAAACAGGGGCGGGATACGAGCAGTACTTC. The chain links TRBV6-5 to TRBJ2-7; tentatively, D is TRBD1 (7 bases). The CDR3 is 15 amino acids. V was shortened by 7 bases and J by 4 bases, with 20 bases between the two germline ends. Germline loops: CDR1 MNHEY, CDR2 SVGAGI.

This clone turned up a few times. This chain joins TRBV2 and TRBJ2-7; 7 positions match TRBD2. V gave up 6 bases and J gave up 3 bases; unmatched junction bases: 5. Looked up from germline, CDR1 is SNHLY and CDR2 is FYNNEI. The CDR3 has 13 amino acids. The CDR3 spells CASRAGVHYEQYF. Written as DNA, the CDR3 is TGTGCCAGCAGGGCGGGGGTTCACTACGAGCAGTACTTC.

This sequence joins TRBV5-1 and TRBJ2-2, with unresolved D. This CDR3 is 15 amino acids long. Germline CDR1 SGHRS, CDR2 YFSETQ. V was pared by 4 bases and J by 1 base, with 11 bases between. The chain's CDR3 is CASSPSAMNTGELFF. CDR3 DNA: TGCGCCAGCAGCCCTTCCGCTATGAACACCGGGGAGCTGTTTTTT.

The chain employs TRBV10-3 and TRBJ1-5; TRBD1 is a possible D gene (6 bases). The germline gives CDR1 ENHRY, CDR2 SYGVKD. Trimming pared 3 bases from V and 5 bases from J, leaving 14 bases between. This CDR3 contains 15 residues. Here the CDR3 reads CAISDGQSPHQPQHF. The CDR3, as DNA: TGTGCCATCAGTGACGGACAGTCCCCACATCAGCCCCAGCATTTT.

V is TRBV11-2 and J is TRBJ1-2; the match to TRBD1 covers 7 bases. The length of the CDR3 is 14 residues. Trimming cost V 5 bases and J 2 bases; bases outside gene matches: 5. Per the germline V gene, CDR1 is SGHAT and CDR2 is FQNNGV. The CDR3 sequence: CASSPDRVNYGYTF. The CDR3 nucleotides are TGTGCCAGCAGCCCAGACAGGGTAAACTATGGCTACACCTTC.

This chain joins TRBV11-1 and TRBJ2-7; D perhaps matches TRBD1 (6 bases). V lost 0 bases to trimming and J lost 1 base, with 10 bases between them. The CDR3 consists of 15 residues. Germline loops: CDR1 SGHAT, CDR2 FQDESV (reference sequence). The CDR3 sequence: CASSLADSPSYEQYF. The CDR3, as DNA: TGTGCCAGCAGCTTAGCGGACAGTCCTTCCTACGAGCAGTACTTC.

As concerns this clone: Other DNA sequences in this specimen translate into the identical CDR3. The genes are TRBV5-1 and TRBJ2-1, with D possibly being TRBD2 (5 bases). CDR3 length: 15 amino acids. Germline CDR1 and CDR2: SGHRS and YFSETQ. The V gene lost 1 base and the J gene lost 0 bases, with 8 bases spanning the gap. The CDR3 sequence: CASSLTGSSYNEQFF. The CDR3 DNA sequence: TGCGCCAGCAGCTTGACGGGGAGCTCCTACAATGAGCAGTTCTTC.

V gene TRBV5-6 combines with J gene TRBJ2-2; D might be TRBD2 (7 bases). Between the trimmed V and J ends, which lost 2 bases and 1 base, there was a span of 9 bases. The germline V gene has CDR1 SGHDT and CDR2 YYEEEE. CDR3 length equals 15 residues. This CDR3 reads CASSFGGLNTGELFF. CDR3 bases: TGTGCCAGCAGCTTCGGGGGGCTGAACACCGGGGAGCTGTTTTTT.

The chain employs TRBV18 and TRBJ1-1, with 7 bases identical to TRBD1. There are 14 residues in the CDR3. V lost 4 bases and J lost 4; bases outside the gene matches: 6. CDR1 and CDR2 (germline): KGHSH, LQKENI. The DNA of the CDR3 is TGTGCCAGCTCACGTAACAGGGGTGGCACTGAAGCTTTCTTT. It is translated as CASSRNRGGTEAFF.

The chain has TRBV3-1 (or the pseudogene TRBV3-2) and TRBJ2-7; 11 bases map to TRBD1. The CDR3 length is 16 residues. Trimming took 3 bases from V and 4 from J; bases not matched to a gene: 8. Looked up from germline, CDR1 is LGHDT and CDR2 is YNNKEL (reference sequence). Written as DNA, the CDR3 is TGTGCCAGCAGCCATTGGGACAGGGGGTCCTTATACGAGCAGTACTTC. This encodes CASSHWDRGSLYEQYF.

The chain combines TRBV5-4 with TRBJ2-7; tentative D call: TRBD1 (6 bases). Germline values: CDR1 SGHNT, CDR2 YYREEE (reference sequence). V was trimmed by 6 bases and J by 0 bases, leaving 13 bases between them. The CDR3 runs 14 residues. The CDR3 DNA is TGTGCCAGCACTGCAGGGGTCAGCTCCTACGAGCAGTACTTC. Translated, it gives CASTAGVSSYEQYF. Full variable domain (outside the CDR3, taken from reference TRBV5-4 and TRBJ2-7): ETGVTQSPTHLIKTRGQQVTLRCSSQSGHNTVSWYQQALGQGPQFIFQYYREEENGRGNFPPRFSGLQFPNYSSELNVNALELDDSALYLCASTAGVSSYEQYFGPGTRLTVT.

As DNA, the CDR3 is TGTGCCAGCAGCGTCCTATCCCAGGGTTCACTTGTCGGCTACACCTTC. Translated, it gives CASSVLSQGSLVGYTF. The rearrangement uses TRBV9 and TRBJ1-2; a possible D gene is TRBD1 (5 bases). Trimming stripped 2 bases from V and 8 bases from J, with 22 bases between. The germline V gene has CDR1 SGDLS and CDR2 YYNGEE. The CDR3 consists of 16 residues.

The chain is built from TRBV18 and TRBJ1-5, with D possibly TRBD1 on 5 matching bases. CDR1 is KGHSH, CDR2 LQKENI, per germline. V lost 3 bases to trimming and J lost 6 bases, with 12 bases between them. CDR3 length: 14 amino acids. In nucleotides, the CDR3 is TGTGCCAGCTCACCGACGGGGGGGGGTCAGCCCCAGCATTTT. This gives the protein CASSPTGGGQPQHF.

This chain joins TRBV5-6 and TRBJ2-1; the D is unclear. Trimming removed 0 bases at V and 5 bases at J, with 9 bases between. This CDR3 spans 14 amino acids. Germline V CDR1 and CDR2: SGHDT, YYEEEE. CDR3 protein: CASSLAGRDNEQFF. CDR3 nucleotide sequence: TGTGCCAGCAGCTTGGCCGGCCGGGACAATGAGCAGTTCTTC. Drawing the rest from reference TRBV5-6 and TRBJ2-1, the complete variable domain is DAGVTQSPTHLIKTRGQQVTLRCSPKSGHDTVSWYQQALGQGPQFIFQYYEEEERQRGNFPDRFSGHQFPNYSSELNVNALLLGDSALYLCASSLAGRDNEQFFGPGTRLTVL.

This rearrangement joins TRBV25-1 to TRBJ2-1; D unresolved. Germline values: CDR1 MGHDK, CDR2 SYGVNS. There are 12 residues in the CDR3. V lost 6 bases and J 4 bases, leaving 7 bases between the germline ends. The CDR3 is CASRELYNEQFF. CDR3 bases: TGTGCCAGCAGAGAGCTATACAATGAGCAGTTCTTC. The entire variable domain, with the rest obtained from reference TRBV25-1 and TRBJ2-1, is as follows: EADIYQTPRYLVIGTGKKITLECSQTMGHDKMYWYQQDPGMELHLIHYSYGVNSTEKGDLSSESTVSRIRTEHFPLTLESARPSHTSQYLCASRELYNEQFFGPGTRLTVL.

This clone came up once. The V gene is TRBV4-1, the J gene TRBJ2-3; TRBD1 matches at 8 bases. The CDR3 sequence is 15 residues long. Per germline, CDR1 MGHRA and CDR2 YSYEKL. V shed 3 bases and J 4 bases; nucleotides not matched to a gene: 6. DNA for the CDR3: TGCGCCAGCAGCCATAGACAGGGGAAGTCAGATACGCAGTATTTT. Protein: CASSHRQGKSDTQYF.

The chain uses TRBV5-3 and TRBJ2-3; perhaps TRBD1 as D (5 bases). TRBV5-3 is classed as an ORF, of uncertain function. Trimming took off 3 bases at V and 2 bases at J, with 19 bases between the two ends. The CDR3 extends over 17 amino acids. CDR3 in DNA: TGTGCCAGAAGCTGCCGAAGGCGCAGGGTGGTCACAGATACGCAGTATTTT. Its protein is CARSCRRRRVVTDTQYF.

V is TRBV6-1 and J is TRBJ1-3; 7 bases map to TRBD1. This CDR3 spans 17 amino acids. Germline assignment: CDR1 MNHNS and CDR2 SASEGT. The ends lost 4 bases at V and 0 bases at J; junction bases unmatched: 9. CDR3 amino acids: CASSADRDSLSGNTIYF. The CDR3 nucleotides are TGTGCCAGCAGTGCCGACCGGGACAGCCTCTCTGGAAACACCATATATTTT.

The chain is built from TRBV19 and TRBJ2-7; maybe TRBD1 (6 bases). This CDR3 comprises 16 residues. Per the germline V gene, CDR1 is LNHDA and CDR2 is SQIVND (reference sequence). V was clipped by 2 bases and J by 0 bases, with 14 bases between them. The CDR3 loop reads CASSILPGQSSYEQYF. DNA of the CDR3: TGTGCCAGTAGTATATTACCCGGACAGAGCTCCTACGAGCAGTACTTC. Variable domain in full (rest from reference TRBV19 and TRBJ2-7): DGGITQSPKYLFRKEGQNVTLSCEQNLNHDAMYWYRQDPGQGLRLIYYSQIVNDFQKGDIAEGYSVSREKKESFPLTVTSAQKNPTAFYLCASSILPGQSSYEQYFGPGTRLTVT.

This clone occurred once. Here the CDR3 reads CASRGTSASDTQYF. The DNA for the CDR3 is TGTGCCAGCAGGGGGACTAGCGCATCAGATACGCAGTATTTT. This chain links TRBV27 with TRBJ2-3; TRBD2 agrees at 10 bases. The ends lost 6 bases at V and 4 bases at J; junction bases unmatched: 4. Looked up from germline, CDR1 is MNHEY and CDR2 is SMNVEV (reference sequence). The length of the CDR3 is 14 residues.

The rearrangement uses TRBV19 and TRBJ2-5, with 7 positions matching TRBD1. Germline-derived CDR1 and CDR2 are LNHDA and SQIVND (reference sequence). V dropped 6 bases and J dropped 0; count of bases not matched to a gene: 4. The CDR3 spans 14 residues. CDR3 protein: CASSLRGYQETQYF. In nucleotides, the CDR3 is TGTGCCAGTAGCCTCAGGGGGTACCAAGAGACCCAGTACTTC.

The J gene is TRBJ2-5, the V gene TRBV13; TRBD1 matches at 7 bases. With 10 bases clipped from V and 7 bases from J, the junction kept 21 bases outside the gene matches. This CDR3 comprises 16 residues. Germline V gives CDR1 PRHDT, CDR2 FYEKMQ (reference sequence). For the CDR3, the DNA is TGTGCCACATCCCTCCGGGACAGTCAGTTTCTGGCGACCCAGTACTTC. Encoded protein: CATSLRDSQFLATQYF.

Comments on this clone: The same CDR3 arises from other DNA sequences in this sample as well. V usage is TRBV5-1 and J usage is TRBJ2-4; 7 bases are shared with TRBD2. V trimming: 0 bases; J trimming: 7 bases; junction bases outside the gene matches: 4. The CDR3 covers 14 residues. The germline V gene has CDR1 SGHRS and CDR2 YFSETQ. The CDR3 protein is CASSLGGEGNIQYF. In DNA form, the CDR3 reads TGCGCCAGCAGCTTGGGTGGGGAGGGTAACATTCAGTACTTC.

The chain is built from TRBV13 and TRBJ2-3; 11 positions match TRBD2. Germline loops: CDR1 PRHDT, CDR2 FYEKMQ (reference sequence). V lost 5 bases, J lost 6 bases, and 10 bases stayed unmatched. The CDR3 is 16 amino acids. CDR3 protein: CASSPRGSGGADTQYF. The DNA for the CDR3 is TGTGCCAGCAGCCCCCGAGGTAGCGGGGGGGCGGATACGCAGTATTTT.

This chain links TRBV5-6 with TRBJ1-2; maybe TRBD1 (6 bases). V dropped 4 bases and J dropped 5 bases, with 12 bases sitting between them. This CDR3 is built from 13 residues. Looked up from germline, CDR1 is SGHDT and CDR2 is YYEEEE. The CDR3 sequence: CASSQGGSYGYTF. The DNA of the CDR3 is TGTGCCAGCAGCCAAGGGGGTAGTTATGGCTACACCTTC.

The rearrangement joins TRBV5-1 to TRBJ1-3; D gene unclear. The CDR3 has 14 amino acids. Germline CDR1 and CDR2: SGHRS and YFSETQ. Trimming cost V 0 bases and J 3 bases, with 7 bases left between them. The DNA for the CDR3 is TGCGCCAGCAGCTTGGATGCAGGTGGAAACACCATATATTTT. It translates to CASSLDAGGNTIYF.

The chain couples TRBV15 to TRBJ1-5; possibly TRBD1 for D (5 bases). V was shortened by 6 bases and J by 0 bases, with 9 bases between the two germline ends. This CDR3 region has 14 residues. CDR1 is LNHNV and CDR2 is YYDKDF in the germline V gene (reference sequence). In nucleotides, the CDR3 is TGTGCCACCAGAGGGACTTTTAGCAATCAGCCCCAGCATTTT. It yields the protein CATRGTFSNQPQHF. The variable domain in full, with the rest retrieved from reference TRBV15 and TRBJ1-5, is DAMVIQNPRYQVTQFGKPVTLSCSQTLNHNVMYWYQQKSSQAPKLLFHYYDKDFNNEADTPDNFQSRRPNTSFCFLDIRSPGLGDTAMYLCATRGTFSNQPQHFGDGTRLSIL.